This T cell receptor (beta chain) was profiled in a study of T cell responses to AZD1222 COVID-19 vaccine. Trimming cost V 2 bases and J 6 bases; bases outside gene matches: 8. This CDR3 is 17 amino acids long. Germline CDR1 and CDR2: ENHRY and SYGVKD. Generated by immunoSEQ multiplex PCR, the TCRdb table keeps only in-frame clones and is missing some. The sample lists some 90,000 clones, about 90% occurring once. Study conclusions and caveats: Without day 14 samples, only post-peak T cell repertoires were studied. Spike was spanned by vaccine-associated CD4 TCRs, which were dominant at 160-218 and 743-854. The sample set comprised mostly white British donors with more females, and clonal diversity was possibly underestimated.

A remark on this clone: Its specificity is not known.

This TCR was sampled from an adult in good health. This rearrangement joins TRBV10-3 to TRBJ1-4, with 11 bases matching TRBD1. The source material was peripheral blood, sampled on day 0 of MenACWY control vaccination. DNA for the CDR3: TGTGCCATCAGTGAGCGGACAGGGGGCGGCAGGGATGAAAAACTGTTTTTT. It yields the protein CAISERTGGGRDEKLFF.